This TCR beta chain was documented in a study of T cell repertoires in cytomegalovirus infection. Notes on this clonotype: What it binds is unknown.

The CDR3 extends over 15 amino acids. Germline-derived CDR1 and CDR2 are KGHSH and LQKENI. V was trimmed by 4 bases and J by 5 bases, leaving 16 bases between them. TCRdb called the reads again in MiXCR, with one record for every CDR3 protein. There are about 700,000 distinct CDR3 sequences in the sample; around 35% occur only once, and around a sixth lies in the top ten. The sequence was obtained from a human donor in good health (CMV status not recorded). Some clones in this sample may be carry-over from other donors' samples. The chain links TRBV18 to TRBJ2-3, with no clear D. The sequencing used cultured PBMCs, collected from culture after CMV antigen stimulation. CDR3 coding DNA: TGTGCCAGCTCACGAGACCAGAGAGATGTAGATACGCAGTATTTT. Translated: CASSRDQRDVDTQYF.